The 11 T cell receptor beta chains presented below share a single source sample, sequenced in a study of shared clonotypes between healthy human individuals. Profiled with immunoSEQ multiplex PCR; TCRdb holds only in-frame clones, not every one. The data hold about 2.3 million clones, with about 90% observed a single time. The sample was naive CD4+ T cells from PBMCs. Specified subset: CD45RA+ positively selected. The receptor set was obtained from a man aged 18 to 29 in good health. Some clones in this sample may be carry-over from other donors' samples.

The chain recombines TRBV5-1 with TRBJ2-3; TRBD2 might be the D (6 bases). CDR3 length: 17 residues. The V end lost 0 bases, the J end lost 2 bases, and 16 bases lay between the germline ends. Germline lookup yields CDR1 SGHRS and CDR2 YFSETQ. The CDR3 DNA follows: TGCGCCAGCAGCTTGGCCCGTTTGGAGGGGCACACAGATACGCAGTATTTT. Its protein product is CASSLARLEGHTDTQYF.

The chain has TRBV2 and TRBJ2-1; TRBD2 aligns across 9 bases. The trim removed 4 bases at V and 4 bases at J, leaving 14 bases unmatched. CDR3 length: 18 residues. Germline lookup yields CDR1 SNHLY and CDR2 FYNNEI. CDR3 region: CASSGSVIAGVWYNEQFF. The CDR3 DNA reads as TGTGCCAGCAGTGGGTCCGTTATAGCGGGAGTATGGTACAATGAGCAGTTCTTC.

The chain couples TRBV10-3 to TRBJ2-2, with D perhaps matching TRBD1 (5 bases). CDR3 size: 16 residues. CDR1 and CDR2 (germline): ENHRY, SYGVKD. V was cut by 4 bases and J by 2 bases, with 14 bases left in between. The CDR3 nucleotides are TGTGCCATCAGTGCTTCAGGGTTCCTTAACACCGGGGAGCTGTTTTTT. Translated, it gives CAISASGFLNTGELFF.

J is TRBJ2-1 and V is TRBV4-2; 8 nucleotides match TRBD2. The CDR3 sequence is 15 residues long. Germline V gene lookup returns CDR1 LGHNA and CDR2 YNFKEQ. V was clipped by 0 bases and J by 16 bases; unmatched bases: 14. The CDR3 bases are TGTGCCAGCAGCCAAGACCCAAGCGGGAGCGCTCGTCACTTCTTC. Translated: CASSQDPSGSARHFF.

CDR3 sequence reads: CASSPSGTEAFF. DNA of the CDR3: TGTGCCAGCAGCCCCTCGGGCACTGAAGCTTTCTTT. The V gene is TRBV7-2, the J gene TRBJ1-1; no definite D call. Germline CDR1 is SGHTA and CDR2 is FQGNSA. The V end lost 5 bases, the J end lost 4 bases, and 8 bases lay between the germline ends. The CDR3 is made up of 12 amino acids.

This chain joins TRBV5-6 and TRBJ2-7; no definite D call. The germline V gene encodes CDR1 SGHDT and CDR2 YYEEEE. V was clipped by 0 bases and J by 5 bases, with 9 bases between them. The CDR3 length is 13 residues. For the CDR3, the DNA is TGTGCCAGCAGCTTGGGCCCGAGCAACGAGCAGTACTTC. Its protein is CASSLGPSNEQYF.

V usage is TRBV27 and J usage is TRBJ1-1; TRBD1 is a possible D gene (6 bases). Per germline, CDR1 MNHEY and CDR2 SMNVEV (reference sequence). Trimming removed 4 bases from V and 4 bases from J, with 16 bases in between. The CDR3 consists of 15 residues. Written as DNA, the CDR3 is TGTGCCAGCAGTTCAAAACAGGGACTTGGCACTGAAGCTTTCTTT. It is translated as CASSSKQGLGTEAFF.

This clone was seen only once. This CDR3 is CASSPRTGSGETQYF. The CDR3 nucleotides read TGTGCCAGCAGCCCGCGGACAGGATCGGGAGAGACCCAGTACTTC. This chain links TRBV5-4 with TRBJ2-5, with 7 positions matching TRBD1. Unmatched junction bases numbered 10, after V lost 4 bases and J lost 4 bases. The CDR3 is 15 residues long. Germline CDR1 reads SGHNT; CDR2 reads YYREEE (reference sequence).

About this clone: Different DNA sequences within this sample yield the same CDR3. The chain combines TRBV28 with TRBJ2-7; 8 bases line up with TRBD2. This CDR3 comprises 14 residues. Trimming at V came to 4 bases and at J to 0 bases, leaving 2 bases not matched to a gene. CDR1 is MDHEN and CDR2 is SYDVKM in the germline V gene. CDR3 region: CASSSGGSSYEQYF. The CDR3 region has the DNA TGTGCCAGCAGTTCGGGGGGGAGCTCCTACGAGCAGTACTTC.

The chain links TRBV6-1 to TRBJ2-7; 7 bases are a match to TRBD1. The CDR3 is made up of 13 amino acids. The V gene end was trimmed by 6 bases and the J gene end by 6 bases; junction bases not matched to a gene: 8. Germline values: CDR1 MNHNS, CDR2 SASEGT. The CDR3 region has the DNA TGTGCCAGCAGCGGGACAGCGGCTCTCGAGCAGTACTTC. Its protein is CASSGTAALEQYF.

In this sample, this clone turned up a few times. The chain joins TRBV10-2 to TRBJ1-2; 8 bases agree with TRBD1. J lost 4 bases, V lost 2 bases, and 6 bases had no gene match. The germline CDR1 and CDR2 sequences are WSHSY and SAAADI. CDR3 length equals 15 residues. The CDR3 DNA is TGCGCCAGCAGTGAGAGAAAGGACAGGGTCTATGGCTACACCTTC. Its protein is CASSERKDRVYGYTF.